This T cell receptor (beta chain) was observed in a study of T cell responses to AZD1222 COVID-19 vaccine. Repertoires were generated with immunoSEQ multiplex PCR, while TCRdb's copy carries only in-frame clones and drops some. The sample shows 150,000 to 200,000 clones, roughly nine tenths of them seen only once. Germline trimming cut 3 bases from V and 6 bases from J; bases unmatched to any gene: 6. The CDR3 spans 14 residues. From germline, CDR1 is MNHEY and CDR2 SMNVEV (reference sequence). This sequence joins TRBV27 and TRBJ2-5, with 8 bases that match TRBD2. The specimen was peripheral blood, collected on day 0 of AZD1222 vaccination. The clonotype was recovered from an adult in good health. This CDR3 reads CASSFRREVKTQYF. CDR3 DNA sequence: TGTGCCAGCAGTTTTCGGCGGGAGGTAAAGACCCAGTACTTC.